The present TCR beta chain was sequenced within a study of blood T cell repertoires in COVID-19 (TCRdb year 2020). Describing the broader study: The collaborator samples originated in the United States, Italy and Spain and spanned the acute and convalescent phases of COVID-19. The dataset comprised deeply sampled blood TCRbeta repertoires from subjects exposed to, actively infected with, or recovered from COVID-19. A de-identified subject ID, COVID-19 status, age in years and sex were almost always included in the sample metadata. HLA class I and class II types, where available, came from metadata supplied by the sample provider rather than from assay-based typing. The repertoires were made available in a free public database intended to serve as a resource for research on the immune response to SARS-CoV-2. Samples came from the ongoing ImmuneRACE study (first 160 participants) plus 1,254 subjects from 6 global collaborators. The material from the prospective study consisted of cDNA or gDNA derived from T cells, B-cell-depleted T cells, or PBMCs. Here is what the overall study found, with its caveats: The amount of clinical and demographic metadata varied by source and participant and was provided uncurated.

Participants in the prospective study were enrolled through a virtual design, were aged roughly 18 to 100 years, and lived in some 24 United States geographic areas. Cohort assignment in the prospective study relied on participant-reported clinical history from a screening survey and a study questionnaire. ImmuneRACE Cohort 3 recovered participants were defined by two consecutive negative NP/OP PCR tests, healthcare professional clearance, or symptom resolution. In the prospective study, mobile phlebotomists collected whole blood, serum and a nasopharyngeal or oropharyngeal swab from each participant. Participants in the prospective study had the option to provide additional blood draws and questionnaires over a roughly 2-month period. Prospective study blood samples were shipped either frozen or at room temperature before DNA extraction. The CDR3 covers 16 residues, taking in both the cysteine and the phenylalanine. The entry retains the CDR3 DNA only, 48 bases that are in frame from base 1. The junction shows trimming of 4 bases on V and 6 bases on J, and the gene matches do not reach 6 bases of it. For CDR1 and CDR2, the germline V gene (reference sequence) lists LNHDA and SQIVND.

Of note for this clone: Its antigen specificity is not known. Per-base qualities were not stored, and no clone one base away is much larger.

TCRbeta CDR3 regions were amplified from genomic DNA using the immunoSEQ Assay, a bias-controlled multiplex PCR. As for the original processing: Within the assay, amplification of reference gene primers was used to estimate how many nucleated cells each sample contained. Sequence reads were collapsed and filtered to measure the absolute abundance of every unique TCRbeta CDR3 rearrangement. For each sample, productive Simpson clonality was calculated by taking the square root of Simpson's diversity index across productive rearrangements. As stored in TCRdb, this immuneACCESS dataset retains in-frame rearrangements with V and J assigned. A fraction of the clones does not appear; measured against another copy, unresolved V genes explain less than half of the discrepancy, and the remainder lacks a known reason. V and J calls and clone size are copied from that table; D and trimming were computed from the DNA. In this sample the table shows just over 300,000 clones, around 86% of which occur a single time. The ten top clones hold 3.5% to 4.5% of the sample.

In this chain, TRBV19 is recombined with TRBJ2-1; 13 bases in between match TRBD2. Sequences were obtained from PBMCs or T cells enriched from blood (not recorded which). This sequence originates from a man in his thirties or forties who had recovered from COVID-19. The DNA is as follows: TGTGCCAGTAGTACACAACTAGCGGGGGGGCTCAATGAGCAGTTCTTC. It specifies CASSTQLAGGLNEQFF.